The clone carrying this T cell receptor (beta chain) has a count of ten or more. TCRdb independently ran MiXCR on the RT-PCR reads; one entry per CDR3 protein. The table records hundreds of thousands of distinct CDR3 sequences, approximately 15% of them present only once. The sequence came from a female donor in good health, serving as a healthy control. The sequenced sample consisted of memory CD4+ T cells from blood.

The CDR3 DNA reads TGTGCCAGCAGCTTTGACAGTCCTAGTACAGATACGCAGTATTTT. Amino acids: CASSFDSPSTDTQYF. This chain connects TRBV5-5 to TRBJ2-3; the D gene is possibly TRBD1 (5 bases). The length of the CDR3 is 15 residues. V lost 2 bases and J lost 3, with 13 bases in between. Germline V lookup: CDR1 SGHKS, CDR2 YYEKEE (reference sequence). Looking up the rest from reference TRBV5-5 and TRBJ2-3 gives the full variable domain: DAGVTQSPTHLIKTRGQQVTLRCSPISGHKSVSWYQQVLGQGPQFIFQYYEKEERGRGNFPDRFSARQFPNYSSELNVNALLLGDSALYLCASSFDSPSTDTQYFGPGTRLTVL.